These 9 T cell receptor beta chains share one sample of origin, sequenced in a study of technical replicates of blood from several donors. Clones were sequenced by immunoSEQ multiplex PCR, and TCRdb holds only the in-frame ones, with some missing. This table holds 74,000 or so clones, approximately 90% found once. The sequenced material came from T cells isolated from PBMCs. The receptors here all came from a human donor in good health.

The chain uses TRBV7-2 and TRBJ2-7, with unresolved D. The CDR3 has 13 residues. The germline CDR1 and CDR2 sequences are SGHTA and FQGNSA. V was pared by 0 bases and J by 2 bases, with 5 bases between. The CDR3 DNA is TGTGCCAGCAGCTTAGCAGCCACCTACGAGCAGTACTTC. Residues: CASSLAATYEQYF.

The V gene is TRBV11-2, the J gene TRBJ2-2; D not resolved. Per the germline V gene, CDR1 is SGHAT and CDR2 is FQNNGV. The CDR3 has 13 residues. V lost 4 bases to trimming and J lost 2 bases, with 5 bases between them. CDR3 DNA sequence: TGTGCCAGCAGCTACTTAAACACCGGGGAGCTGTTTTTT. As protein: CASSYLNTGELFF.

The DNA for the CDR3 is TGTGCCAGCAGTGAATCGGCCGGGATGAACACTGAAGCTTTCTTT. Residues: CASSESAGMNTEAFF. The chain carries TRBV25-1 and TRBJ1-1; D gene uncertain. The CDR3 loop spans 15 amino acids. Trimming shortened V by 1 base and J by 0 bases, and 9 bases separated the two germline ends. Germline V lookup: CDR1 MGHDK, CDR2 SYGVNS.

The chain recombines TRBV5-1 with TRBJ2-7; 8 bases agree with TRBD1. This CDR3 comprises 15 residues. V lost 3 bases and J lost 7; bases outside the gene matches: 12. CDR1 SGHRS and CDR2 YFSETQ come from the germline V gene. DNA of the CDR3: TGCGCCAGCAGCTGGACCGGGACAGGCAAAATTGAGCAGTACTTC. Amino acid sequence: CASSWTGTGKIEQYF.

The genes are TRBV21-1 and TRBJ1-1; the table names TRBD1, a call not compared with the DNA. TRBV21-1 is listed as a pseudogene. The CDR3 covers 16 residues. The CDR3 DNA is TGTGCCAGCAGCAAACAATTTCAGGGGGACAACACTGAAGCTTTCTTT. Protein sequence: CASSKQFQGDNTEAFF.

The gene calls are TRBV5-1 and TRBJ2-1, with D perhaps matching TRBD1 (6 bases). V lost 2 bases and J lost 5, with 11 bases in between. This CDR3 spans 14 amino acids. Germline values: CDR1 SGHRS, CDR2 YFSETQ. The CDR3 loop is CASSFGQRDNEQFF. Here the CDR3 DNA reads TGCGCCAGCAGCTTTGGACAGCGAGACAATGAGCAGTTCTTC.

CDR3 DNA sequence: TGTGCCACCAGGGCACAGGGGGCTGGGGGCAATCAGCCCCAGCATTTT. Translated, it gives CATRAQGAGGNQPQHF. V and J are TRBV15 and TRBJ1-5, with 9 nucleotides matching TRBD1. The CDR3 is made up of 16 amino acids. CDR1 is LNHNV, CDR2 YYDKDF, per germline (reference sequence). With 6 bases clipped from V and 2 bases from J, the junction kept 8 bases outside the gene matches.

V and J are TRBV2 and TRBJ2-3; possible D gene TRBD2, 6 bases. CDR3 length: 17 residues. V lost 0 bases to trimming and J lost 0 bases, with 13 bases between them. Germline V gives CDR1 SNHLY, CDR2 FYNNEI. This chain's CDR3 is CASSEAWRGPSTDTQYF. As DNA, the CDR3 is TGTGCCAGCAGTGAAGCGTGGCGGGGACCTAGCACAGATACGCAGTATTTT.

The CDR3 loop is CASIPFLGTGNNEQFF. CDR3 nucleotides: TGTGCCAGCATACCCTTTCTCGGGACAGGGAACAATGAGCAGTTCTTC. The chain carries TRBV27 and TRBJ2-1; 9 positions agree with TRBD1. Germline V lookup: CDR1 MNHEY, CDR2 SMNVEV (reference sequence). Trimming cost V 7 bases and J 5 bases; bases outside gene matches: 12. The CDR3 is 16 amino acids.